These 8 T cell receptor beta chains were all obtained from the same sample, sequenced in a study of blood T cell repertoires in COVID-19. Here immunoSEQ multiplex PCR was the method, and the copy in TCRdb shows in-frame clones only, minus some. The profile shows 65,000 or so clones, more than 75% of them singletons. The sequenced sample was peripheral blood. Source of these receptors: a woman aged 70 to 79 with acute or convalescent COVID-19.

This clone has a single count. The genes are TRBV20-1 and TRBJ2-2; D gene ambiguous. The germline CDR1 and CDR2 sequences are DFQATT and SNEGSKA (reference sequence). This CDR3 has 16 residues. V was cut by 3 bases and J by 5 bases, with 19 bases left in between. The CDR3 reads CSASPPAGRITGELFF. Here the CDR3 DNA reads TGCAGTGCTAGTCCCCCCGCAGGCAGGATAACCGGGGAGCTGTTTTTT.

This rearrangement joins TRBV18 to TRBJ2-1; D call uncertain. Trimming took 6 bases from V and 0 from J, leaving 12 bases between them. The germline CDR1 and CDR2 sequences are KGHSH and LQKENI. The CDR3 loop spans 15 amino acids. As DNA, the CDR3 is TGTGCCAGCTCCGCTTTTATTAGCTCCTACAATGAGCAGTTCTTC. Translated: CASSAFISSYNEQFF. Variable domain in full (rest from reference TRBV18 and TRBJ2-1): NAGVMQNPRHLVRRRGQEARLRCSPMKGHSHVYWYRQLPEEGLKFMVYLQKENIIDESGMPKERFSAEFPKEGPSILRIQQVVRGDSAAYFCASSAFISSYNEQFFGPGTRLTVL.

CDR3 amino acids: CASSPPFQGGQPQHF. As DNA, the CDR3 is TGTGCCAGCTCACCACCGTTCCAGGGAGGTCAGCCCCAGCATTTT. The V gene is TRBV18, the J gene TRBJ1-5; possible D gene TRBD1, 5 bases. Trimming cost V 0 bases and J 6 bases, with 12 bases left between them. Germline V gives CDR1 KGHSH, CDR2 LQKENI. The CDR3 has 15 amino acids.

The rearrangement joins TRBV11-2 to TRBJ2-7, with D possibly matching TRBD1 (6 bases). The CDR3 contains 14 residues. CDR1 and CDR2 from the germline V gene are SGHAT and FQNNGV. V lost 5 bases to trimming and J lost 5 bases, with 16 bases between them. CDR3 DNA: TGTGCCAGCAGCCATTATATCGAGGGGGACGAGCAGTACTTC. It codes for CASSHYIEGDEQYF.

This chain uses TRBV29-1 with TRBJ2-7; D perhaps matches TRBD1 (5 bases). Germline V gene sequence: CDR1 SQVTM, CDR2 ANQGSEA. The CDR3 is made up of 12 amino acids. Deletions cut 0 bases from V and 7 bases from J, with 10 bases between. The chain's CDR3 is CSVEEPGREQYF. CDR3 DNA: TGCAGCGTTGAAGAACCAGGGCGGGAGCAGTACTTC.

The chain links TRBV7-9 to TRBJ2-3; the match to TRBD1 covers 9 bases. J lost 8 bases, V lost 0 bases, and 3 bases had no gene match. This CDR3 has 14 residues. CDR1 is SEHNR, CDR2 FQNEAQ, per germline (reference sequence). DNA for the CDR3: TGTGCCAGCAGCTTAGCGATGGACAGGGGTACGCAGTATTTT. It specifies CASSLAMDRGTQYF.

This clone was picked up a small number of times. This chain connects TRBV28 to TRBJ2-1; 8 bases fit TRBD1. The germline V gene has CDR1 MDHEN and CDR2 SYDVKM. Trimming cost V 2 bases and J 8 bases; bases outside gene matches: 26. The CDR3 is 21 amino acids. The CDR3 DNA sequence: TGTGCCAGCAGTTTAGTAGCAATGGGACAGGTGGGATCTATGGGTTTCGATGAGCAGTTCTTC. Translated, it gives CASSLVAMGQVGSMGFDEQFF.

The gene calls are TRBV3-1 (or the pseudogene TRBV3-2) and TRBJ1-2; D is possibly TRBD1 (6 bases). The ends were cut back, 4 bases at V and 3 bases at J, with 15 bases in the middle. Germline CDR1 and CDR2: LGHDT and YNNKEL (reference sequence). This CDR3 contains 15 residues. CDR3 DNA: TGTGCCAGCAGCCCAGGGGCAGGGGATTACTATGGCTACACCTTC. It yields the protein CASSPGAGDYYGYTF.